The next 13 T cell receptor beta chains were all read from a single sample in a study of CD8 T cells in Susac syndrome. The RNA input was 0.5 to 1 ug, and it was reverse transcribed with random hexamers. TCRdb reprocessed the immunoSEQ multiplex PCR reads via MiXCR and lists one record per CDR3 protein. The sample carries 250,000 to 350,000 distinct CDR3 sequences, about 90% recorded once. Material: CD4+ T cells from PBMCs. These receptors originate from a human donor with multiple sclerosis.

The chain has TRBV5-1 and TRBJ2-1, with no clear D. Germline V lookup: CDR1 SGHRS, CDR2 YFSETQ. Trimming cost V 7 bases and J 4 bases, with 18 bases left between them. The CDR3 extends over 15 amino acids. The CDR3 coding sequence is TGCGCCAGCCGTGTTTCGGCGCCATATTACAATGAGCAGTTCTTC. Translation: CASRVSAPYYNEQFF.

CDR3 bases: TGTGCCAGCAGCCTTCAGGGGGCCTCTAGCACAGATACGCAGTATTTT. Its translation is CASSLQGASSTDTQYF. V gene TRBV12-3 or TRBV12-4 combines with J gene TRBJ2-3; 8 nucleotides line up with TRBD1. The ends lost 6 bases at V and 0 bases at J; junction bases unmatched: 8. CDR3 length equals 16 residues.

The rearrangement joins TRBV19 to TRBJ1-2; TRBD1 agrees at 10 bases. V trimming: 5 bases; J trimming: 3 bases; junction bases outside the gene matches: 3. The CDR3 sequence is 14 residues long. The germline V gene encodes CDR1 LNHDA and CDR2 SQIVND (reference sequence). This chain's CDR3 is CASSQTGGDYGYTF. The CDR3 region has the DNA TGTGCCAGTAGTCAGACAGGGGGCGACTATGGCTACACCTTC.

The chain joins TRBV3-1 to TRBJ1-3; possible D gene TRBD1, 5 bases. V lost 4 bases to trimming and J lost 0 bases, with 22 bases between them. CDR3 size: 19 residues. Germline CDR1 LGHDT, CDR2 YNNKEL (reference sequence). CDR3 in amino acids: CASSPILGTFGTSGNTIYF. CDR3 sequence (DNA): TGTGCCAGCAGCCCTATATTGGGGACTTTCGGTACCTCTGGAAACACCATATATTTT.

The rearrangement links TRBV21-1 to TRBJ2-2; TRBD1, as called in the table, went unchecked against the DNA. TRBV21-1 is a known pseudogene. The CDR3 totals 17 residues. The CDR3 loop is CASSSEDRDRCTGELFF. The CDR3 nucleotides read TGTGCCAGCAGCTCCGAGGACAGGGATCGTTGCACCGGGGAGCTGTTTTTT.

V is TRBV7-8 and J is TRBJ2-1; D possibly corresponds to TRBD1 (5 bases). From germline, CDR1 is SGHVS and CDR2 FQNEAQ. The CDR3 contains 12 residues. The V end was cut by 8 bases, the J end by 9 bases, with 14 bases between. CDR3 coding DNA: TGTGCCAGCGGGGCCTTGAGGTCTGAGCAGTTCTTC. Protein sequence: CASGALRSEQFF.

The chain is built from TRBV29-1 and TRBJ2-2, with 7 nucleotides matching TRBD1. The germline V gene encodes CDR1 SQVTM and CDR2 ANQGSEA. The CDR3 is made up of 12 amino acids. Losses at the gene ends were 7 bases for V and 5 bases for J; bases not matched to a gene: 4. In DNA, the CDR3 is TGCAGCGGACACAGGGGAACCGGGGAGCTGTTTTTT. Translating it yields CSGHRGTGELFF.

This chain joins TRBV23-1 and TRBJ1-6; no definite D call. TRBV23-1 belongs to the ORF category, with a function that is uncertain. This CDR3 is built from 14 residues. Trimming stripped 4 bases from V and 10 bases from J, with 14 bases between. The CDR3 loop is CASSRAAAASPLHF. CDR3 in DNA: TGCGCCAGCAGTCGAGCGGCGGCAGCGTCACCCCTCCACTTT.

The CDR3 DNA follows: TGTGCCAGCAGGGCCCGTTACGGAGGGGAAACTGAAGCTTTCTTT. It is translated as CASRARYGGETEAFF. The rearrangement links TRBV6-1 to TRBJ1-1, with a possible D match to TRBD1 (5 bases). The CDR3 length is 15 residues. The V end was cut by 6 bases, the J end by 5 bases, with 19 bases between. Germline CDR1 and CDR2: MNHNS and SASEGT.

This clonotype was detected only once. The CDR3 protein is CASSPQGALQTEAFF. The CDR3 nucleotides are TGTGCCAGCTCACCACAGGGGGCGTTGCAAACTGAAGCTTTCTTT. The chain couples TRBV18 to TRBJ1-1, with 7 bases that match TRBD1. The V gene's germline CDR1 is KGHSH and CDR2 LQKENI. The CDR3 totals 15 residues. The V segment lost 1 base and the J segment 5 bases; nucleotides outside the gene matches: 7.

The chain is built from TRBV3-1 and TRBJ2-1; TRBD2 matches at 13 bases. Trimming took 8 bases from V and 8 from J; bases not matched to a gene: 6. The germline V gene encodes CDR1 LGHDT and CDR2 YNNKEL (reference sequence). The length of the CDR3 is 14 residues. CDR3 region: CASGRLAGGDEQFF. The CDR3 DNA follows: TGTGCCAGCGGGAGACTAGCGGGAGGCGATGAGCAGTTCTTC.

This clonotype was counted only a few times. The chain joins TRBV19 to TRBJ2-1; unclear D gene. CDR1 is LNHDA and CDR2 is SQIVND in the germline V gene (reference sequence). V was clipped by 11 bases and J by 10 bases, with 9 bases between them. This CDR3 is built from 9 residues. CDR3 sequence reads: CASGLEQFF. The CDR3 bases are TGTGCCTCGGGCCTAGAGCAGTTCTTC.

The chain carries TRBV19 and TRBJ2-3; D is unclear. Germline V gives CDR1 LNHDA, CDR2 SQIVND (reference sequence). The V end lost 7 bases, the J end lost 0 bases, and 14 bases lay between the germline ends. The CDR3 runs 15 residues. CDR3 sequence reads: CASTSESLSTDTQYF. In DNA form, the CDR3 reads TGTGCCAGTACCAGCGAGTCGCTCAGCACAGATACGCAGTATTTT.